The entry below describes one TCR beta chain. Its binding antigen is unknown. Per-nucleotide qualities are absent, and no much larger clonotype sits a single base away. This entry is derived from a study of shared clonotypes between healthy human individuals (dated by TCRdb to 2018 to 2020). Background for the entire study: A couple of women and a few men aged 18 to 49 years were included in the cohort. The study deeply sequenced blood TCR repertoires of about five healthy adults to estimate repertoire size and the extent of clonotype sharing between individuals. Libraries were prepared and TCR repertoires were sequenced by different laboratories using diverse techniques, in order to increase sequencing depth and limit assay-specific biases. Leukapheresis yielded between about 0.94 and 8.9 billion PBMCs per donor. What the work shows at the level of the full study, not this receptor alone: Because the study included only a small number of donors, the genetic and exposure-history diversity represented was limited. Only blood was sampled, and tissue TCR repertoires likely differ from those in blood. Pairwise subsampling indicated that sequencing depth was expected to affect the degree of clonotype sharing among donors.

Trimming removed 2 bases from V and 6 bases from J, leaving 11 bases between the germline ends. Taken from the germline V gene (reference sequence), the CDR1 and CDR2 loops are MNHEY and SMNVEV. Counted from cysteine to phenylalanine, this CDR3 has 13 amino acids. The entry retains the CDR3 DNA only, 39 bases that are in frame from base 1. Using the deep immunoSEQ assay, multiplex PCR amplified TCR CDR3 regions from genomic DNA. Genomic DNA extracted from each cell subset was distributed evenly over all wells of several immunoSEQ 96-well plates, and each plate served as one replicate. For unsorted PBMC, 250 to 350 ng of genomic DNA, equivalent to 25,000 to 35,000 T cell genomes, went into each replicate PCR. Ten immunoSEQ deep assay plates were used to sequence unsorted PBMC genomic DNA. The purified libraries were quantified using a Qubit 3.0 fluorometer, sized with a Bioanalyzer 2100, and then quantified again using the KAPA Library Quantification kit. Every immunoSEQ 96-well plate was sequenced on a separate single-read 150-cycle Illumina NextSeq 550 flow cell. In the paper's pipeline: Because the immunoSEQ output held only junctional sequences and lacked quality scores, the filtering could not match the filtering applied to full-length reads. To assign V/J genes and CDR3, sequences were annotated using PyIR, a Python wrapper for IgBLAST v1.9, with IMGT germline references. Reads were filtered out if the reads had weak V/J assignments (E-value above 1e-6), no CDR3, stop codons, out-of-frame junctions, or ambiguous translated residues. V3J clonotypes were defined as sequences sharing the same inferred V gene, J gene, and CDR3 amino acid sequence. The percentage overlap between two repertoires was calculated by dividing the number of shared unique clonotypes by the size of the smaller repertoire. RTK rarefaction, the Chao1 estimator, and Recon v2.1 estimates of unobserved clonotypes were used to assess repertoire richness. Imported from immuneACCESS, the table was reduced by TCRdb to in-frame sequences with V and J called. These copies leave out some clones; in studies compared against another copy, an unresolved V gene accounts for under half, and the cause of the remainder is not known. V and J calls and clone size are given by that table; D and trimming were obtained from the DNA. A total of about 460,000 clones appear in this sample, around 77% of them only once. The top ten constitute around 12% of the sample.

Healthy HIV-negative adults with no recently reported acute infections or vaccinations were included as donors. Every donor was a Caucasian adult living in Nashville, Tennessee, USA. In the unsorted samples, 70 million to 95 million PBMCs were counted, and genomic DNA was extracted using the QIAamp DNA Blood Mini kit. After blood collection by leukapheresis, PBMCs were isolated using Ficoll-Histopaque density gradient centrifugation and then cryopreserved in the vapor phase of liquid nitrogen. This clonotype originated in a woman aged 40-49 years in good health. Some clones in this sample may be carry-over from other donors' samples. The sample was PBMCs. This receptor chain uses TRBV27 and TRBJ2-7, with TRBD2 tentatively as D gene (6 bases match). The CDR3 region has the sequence CASSLSSEGEQYF. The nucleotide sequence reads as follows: TGTGCCAGCAGTTTAAGCTCGGAGGGCGAGCAGTACTTC.